This entry lists 17 T cell receptor beta chains sequenced from one sample in a study of T-cell reconstitution after alpha-beta-depleted transplantation in children. This sample's TCRbeta library carried unique molecular identifier barcodes. TCRdb processed the PCR reads anew with MiXCR; each CDR3 protein has one entry. This table has fewer than 1 million distinct CDR3 sequences, 15% to 20% appearing once. The starting material was PBMCs, mostly from graft donor cells, obtained 360 days after TCRalphabeta/CD19-depleted stem cell transplant. These receptors originate from a male patient younger than 18 who had a stem cell transplant for acute lymphoblastic leukemia, so the T cells may come from the graft donor.

V and J are TRBV6-1 and TRBJ1-2; D remains unclear. V was pared by 4 bases and J by 4 bases, with 10 bases between. Germline values: CDR1 MNHNS, CDR2 SASEGT. The CDR3 sequence is 13 residues long. This CDR3 is CASSGLAFYGYTF. CDR3 in DNA: TGTGCCAGCAGTGGTTTGGCATTCTATGGCTACACCTTC.

As for this clonotype: A junction end diverges from the germline sequence, so it may reflect a read error. The chain has TRBV20-1 and TRBJ2-1, with 12 bases that match TRBD2. The CDR3 has 13 amino acids. CDR1 and CDR2 from the germline V gene are DFQATT and SNEGSKA (reference sequence). The CDR3 is CSAKGTSGRNDLF. In DNA form, the CDR3 reads TGCAGTGCTAAAGGGACTAGCGGGCGAAATGACCTCTTC.

There are a few counts of this clonotype. V and J are TRBV10-3 and TRBJ2-6, with D unclear. The germline V gene encodes CDR1 ENHRY and CDR2 SYGVKD. V lost 6 bases, J lost 4 bases, and 13 bases lay in between. The CDR3 has 15 amino acids. The CDR3 loop is CAISLAISGANVLTF. CDR3 bases: TGTGCCATCAGCCTCGCCATCTCAGGGGCCAACGTCCTGACTTTC.

This clonotype was seen more than once but under ten times. The V call is TRBV11-2, the J call TRBJ2-1; no reliable D call. The V and J ends lost 1 base and 6 bases respectively, with 16 bases between them. CDR1 is SGHAT and CDR2 is FQNNGV in the germline V gene. CDR3 size: 16 residues. The CDR3: CASSLGFRSRANEQFF. CDR3 nucleotide sequence: TGTGCCAGCAGCTTAGGTTTTCGCTCGCGCGCCAATGAGCAGTTCTTC.

This clonotype has a handful of counts. The V call is TRBV2, the J call TRBJ1-1; 11 nucleotides align to TRBD1. V was clipped by 6 bases and J by 5 bases; unmatched bases: 8. Germline V gene sequence: CDR1 SNHLY, CDR2 FYNNEI. CDR3 length: 15 amino acids. The CDR3 spells CASSKDRGPGTEAFF. CDR3 nucleotide sequence: TGTGCCAGCAGCAAGGACAGGGGGCCGGGGACTGAAGCTTTCTTT.

The sample holds a few counts of this clonotype. The chain links TRBV11-2 to TRBJ1-2; TRBD1 is a possible D gene (5 bases). There are 16 residues in the CDR3. With 3 bases removed from V and 7 bases from J, the gap between germline ends came to 21 bases. Germline CDR1 SGHAT, CDR2 FQNNGV. CDR3 amino acids: CASSLGVSGVRSGYTF. DNA of the CDR3: TGTGCCAGCAGCTTGGGGGTTTCGGGAGTTCGGAGTGGCTACACCTTC.

V is TRBV19 and J is TRBJ1-5; D is unclear. Germline V gene lookup returns CDR1 LNHDA and CDR2 SQIVND (reference sequence). The V end lost 8 bases, the J end lost 5 bases, and 10 bases lay between the germline ends. This CDR3 contains 12 residues. The CDR3 sequence is CASGWIDQPQHF. CDR3 DNA: TGTGCCAGTGGGTGGATTGATCAGCCCCAGCATTTT. The full variable domain, rest sourced from reference TRBV19 and TRBJ1-5, is DGGITQSPKYLFRKEGQNVTLSCEQNLNHDAMYWYRQDPGQGLRLIYYSQIVNDFQKGDIAEGYSVSREKKESFPLTVTSAQKNPTAFYLCASGWIDQPQHFGDGTRLSIL.

The chain is built from TRBV14 and TRBJ2-1; perhaps D is TRBD1 or TRBD2 (5 bases each). Deletions cut 5 bases from V and 7 bases from J, with 18 bases between. Germline loops: CDR1 SGHDN, CDR2 FVKESK. There are 15 residues in the CDR3. CDR3 DNA sequence: TGTGCCAGCAGCACCGGGACGGGCCCACTTAATGAGCAGTTCTTC. This sequence encodes CASSTGTGPLNEQFF. The full variable domain, in which reference TRBV14 and TRBJ2-1 provide the parts outside the CDR3, is EAGVTQFPSHSVIEKGQTVTLRCDPISGHDNLYWYRRVMGKEIKFLLHFVKESKQDESGMPNNRFLAERTGGTYSTLKVQPAELEDSGVYFCASSTGTGPLNEQFFGPGTRLTVL.

This clonotype showed up many times. The J gene is TRBJ2-7, the V gene TRBV28; weak D call: TRBD2 (6 bases). With 2 bases removed from V and 2 bases from J, the gap between germline ends came to 10 bases. This CDR3 comprises 14 residues. Germline V gene lookup returns CDR1 MDHEN and CDR2 SYDVKM. CDR3 in DNA: TGTGCCAGCAGTTTACGGGACTCGCCCTACGAGCAGTACTTC. Encoded protein: CASSLRDSPYEQYF.

V usage is TRBV20-1 and J usage is TRBJ2-7; 8 positions match TRBD2. This CDR3 region has 15 residues. The germline V gene encodes CDR1 DFQATT and CDR2 SNEGSKA (reference sequence). V gave up 6 bases and J gave up 2 bases; unmatched junction bases: 12. For the CDR3, the DNA is TGCAGTGCCATAGCGGGACTACAACTAGCCTACGAGCAGTACTTC. This sequence encodes CSAIAGLQLAYEQYF.

This clonotype was picked up many times. This sequence joins TRBV5-1 and TRBJ1-4; D gene uncertain. Germline V lookup: CDR1 SGHRS, CDR2 YFSETQ. CDR3 size: 13 residues. V lost 1 base to trimming and J lost 5 bases, with 6 bases between them. In DNA form, the CDR3 reads TGCGCCAGCAGCTTGTGGGAAAATGAAAAACTGTTTTTT. This translates into CASSLWENEKLFF.

The genes are TRBV11-2 and TRBJ2-1, with D tentatively TRBD1 (5 bases). With 0 bases removed from V and 0 bases from J, the gap between germline ends came to 18 bases. The length of the CDR3 is 19 residues. Germline CDR1 is SGHAT and CDR2 is FQNNGV. CDR3 in DNA: TGTGCCAGCAGCTTAGATCGTGGGGCGGTAACCTTCTCCTACAATGAGCAGTTCTTC. Its translation: CASSLDRGAVTFSYNEQFF. Variable domain in full (rest from reference TRBV11-2 and TRBJ2-1): EAGVAQSPRYKIIEKRQSVAFWCNPISGHATLYWYQQILGQGPKLLIQFQNNGVVDDSQLPKDRFSAERLKGVDSTLKIQPAKLEDSAVYLCASSLDRGAVTFSYNEQFFGPGTRLTVL.

This clonotype came up many times. The J gene is TRBJ2-1, the V gene TRBV24-1; D is undetermined. Germline V gene lookup returns CDR1 KGHDR and CDR2 SFDVKD. The V and J ends lost 0 bases and 12 bases respectively, with 11 bases between them. The CDR3 loop spans 13 amino acids. CDR3 in amino acids: CATSDLSEIGQFF. In DNA, the CDR3 is TGTGCCACCAGTGATTTGTCGGAGATCGGGCAGTTCTTC.

This clonotype was counted a few times. V is TRBV11-2 and J is TRBJ2-2; 8 bases fit TRBD2. The V gene end was trimmed by 5 bases and the J gene end by 5 bases; junction bases not matched to a gene: 7. The CDR3 is 15 amino acids. Germline V gene data show CDR1 as SGHAT and CDR2 as FQNNGV. The CDR3 is CASSPQGTSTGELFF. CDR3 in DNA: TGTGCCAGCAGCCCACAAGGGACTAGTACCGGGGAGCTGTTTTTT.

This clonotype was detected a few times. This sequence joins TRBV29-1 and TRBJ2-5; D is unclear. Trimming removed 6 bases from V and 0 bases from J, with 8 bases in between. Per the germline V gene, CDR1 is SQVTM and CDR2 is ANQGSEA. This CDR3 spans 12 amino acids. CDR3 sequence: CSVLTNQETQYF. The CDR3 coding sequence is TGCAGCGTCCTGACCAACCAAGAGACCCAGTACTTC.

This chain links TRBV20-1 with TRBJ2-5; D is uncertain. The CDR3 extends over 14 amino acids. The germline V gene has CDR1 DFQATT and CDR2 SNEGSKA (reference sequence). The V gene lost 5 bases and the J gene lost 5 bases, with 18 bases spanning the gap. This CDR3 is CSAHRILTQETQYF. For the CDR3, the DNA is TGCAGTGCTCATCGGATCCTGACCCAGGAGACCCAGTACTTC.

The chain uses TRBV10-3 and TRBJ2-3; D call uncertain. The germline V and J ends were trimmed by 0 bases and 6 bases, with 13 bases remaining between them. Per the germline V gene, CDR1 is ENHRY and CDR2 is SYGVKD. This CDR3 has 15 residues. CDR3 sequence reads: CAISESWVRGDTQYF. CDR3 in DNA: TGTGCCATCAGTGAGTCTTGGGTTCGTGGGGATACGCAGTATTTT.